This T cell receptor (beta chain) came from a study of cytomegalovirus exposure and HLA in healthy donors. Study-level points and caveats: Analyses of presence and absence presupposed an approximately uniform sequencing depth across donors. One variant, a missense change in DCLRE1C, was linked in a later analysis to TCR beta V- and J-gene trimming.

With 60 Vbeta and 13 Jbeta primers, the PCR was carried out. In the original analysis: Later, an analysis found 80 million or so unique TCR beta chains, and about 9.9 million of these were shared. Here immunoSEQ multiplex PCR was the method, and the copy in TCRdb shows in-frame clones only, minus some. V and J calls and clone size follow that table, whereas D and trimming were derived from the DNA. The sample holds under 200,000 clones, about 77% seen once. Each donor was healthy, and each was a bone marrow donor. This clone has a count of ten or more. What it binds is unknown. The germline V gene encodes CDR1 ENHRY and CDR2 SYGVKD. The CDR3 runs 14 residues. Between the trimmed V and J ends, which lost 3 bases and 0 bases, there was a span of 8 bases.

The clonotype comes from a woman aged 30 to 39 in good health and CMV-seropositive. The chain is built from TRBV10-3 and TRBJ1-1; no definite D call. The source material was PBMCs. As DNA, the CDR3 is TGTGCCATCAGTGATCTGGCGGTGAACACTGAAGCTTTCTTT. Its protein product is CAISDLAVNTEAFF.